This T cell receptor beta chain came from a study of T-cell reconstitution after alpha-beta-depleted transplantation in children. This clonotype was counted only a few times. Unique molecular identifiers were used in preparing the TCRbeta library. TCRdb itself ran the PCR reads through MiXCR, one entry per CDR3 protein. The sample lists 70,000 to 100,000 distinct CDR3 sequences, 9% to 15% occurring once. The TCR originated in a human donor who donated a stem cell graft to a child with inherited bone marrow failure. The sequencing here drew on PBMCs from the stem cell graft donor, taken from the stem cell graft.

CDR3 sequence: CSVAPGTSWSITQYF. The CDR3 DNA is TGCAGCGTTGCCCCCGGGACTAGCTGGTCGATCACGCAGTATTTT. The rearrangement uses TRBV29-1 and TRBJ2-3; 9 positions agree with TRBD2. V was clipped by 4 bases and J by 9 bases; unmatched bases: 14. The CDR3 has 15 amino acids. Germline V gives CDR1 SQVTM, CDR2 ANQGSEA.